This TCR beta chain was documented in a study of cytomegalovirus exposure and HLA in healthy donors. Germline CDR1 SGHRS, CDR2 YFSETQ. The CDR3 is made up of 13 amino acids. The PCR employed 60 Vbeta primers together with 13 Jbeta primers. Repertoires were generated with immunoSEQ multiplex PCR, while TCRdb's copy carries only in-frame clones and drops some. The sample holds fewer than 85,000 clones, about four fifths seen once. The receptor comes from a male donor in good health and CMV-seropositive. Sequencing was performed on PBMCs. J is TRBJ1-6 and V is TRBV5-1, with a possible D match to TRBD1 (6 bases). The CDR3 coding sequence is TGCGCTTCCCGGACAGAAGCGAATTCACCCCTCCACTTT. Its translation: CASRTEANSPLHF.